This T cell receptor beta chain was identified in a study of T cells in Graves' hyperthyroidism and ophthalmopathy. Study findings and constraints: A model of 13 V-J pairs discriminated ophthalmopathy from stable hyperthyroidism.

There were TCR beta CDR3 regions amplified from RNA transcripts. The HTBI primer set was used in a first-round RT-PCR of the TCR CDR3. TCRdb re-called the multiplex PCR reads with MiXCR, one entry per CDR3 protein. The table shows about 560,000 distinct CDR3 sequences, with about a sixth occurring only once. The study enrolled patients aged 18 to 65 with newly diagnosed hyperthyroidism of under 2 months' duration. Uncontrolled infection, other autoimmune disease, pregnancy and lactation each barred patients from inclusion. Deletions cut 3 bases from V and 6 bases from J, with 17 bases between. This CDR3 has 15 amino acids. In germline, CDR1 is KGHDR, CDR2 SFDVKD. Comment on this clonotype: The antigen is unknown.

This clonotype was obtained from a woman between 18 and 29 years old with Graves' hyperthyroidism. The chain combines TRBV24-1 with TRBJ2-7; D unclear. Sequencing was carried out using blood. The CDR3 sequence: CATSDPRLPAGEQYF. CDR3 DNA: TGTGCCACCAGTGATCCAAGGCTTCCCGCCGGCGAGCAGTACTTC.